This T cell receptor (beta chain) was recovered during a study of blood T cell repertoires in COVID-19. Study-wide background: Nucleic acid was either cDNA or gDNA, and it came from T cells, B-cell-depleted T cells, or PBMCs.

The repertoire was sequenced with immunoSEQ multiplex PCR; TCRdb's copy has only in-frame clones and lacks some. This table has approximately 170,000 clones, more than 80% appearing once. The age range of participants was about 18 to 89 years, with residence in around 22 US areas. The study assigned cohorts using participant-reported clinical history. Sample: PBMCs or T cells enriched from blood (not recorded which). The source of this sequence is a man in his fifties who had recovered from COVID-19.

The CDR3 loop is CASSNRGTDTQYF. DNA of the CDR3: TGTGCCAGCAGTAACAGGGGGACAGATACGCAGTATTTT. V is TRBV6-5 and J is TRBJ2-3; 8 bases agree with TRBD1. CDR1 MNHEY and CDR2 SVGAGI come from the germline V gene. After removal of 5 bases from V and 3 bases from J, the junction contained 1 base not matched to a gene. The length of the CDR3 is 13 residues.